The T cell receptor (beta chain) described here comes from a study of T cell repertoires in cytomegalovirus infection. Study summary: Public TCR beta signatures provided an indication of both CMV infection and a matching HLA type.

CDR3 length: 16 amino acids. Trimming took 6 bases from V and 2 from J, leaving 17 bases between them. Germline CDR1 and CDR2: DFQATT and SNEGSKA (reference sequence). TCRdb processed the reads anew with MiXCR; each CDR3 protein has one entry. Of about 530,000 distinct CDR3 sequences detected, 26% appear once; the ten largest clones hold less than 15%. Sequencing was performed on PBMCs. The chain carries TRBV20-1 and TRBJ1-6; D not certain. This TCR came from a human donor in good health (CMV status not recorded). Some clones in this sample may be carry-over from other donors' samples. CDR3 loop: CSAPTPAGTYNSPLHF. The DNA for the CDR3 is TGCAGTGCCCCTACCCCTGCCGGCACCTATAATTCACCCCTCCACTTT.